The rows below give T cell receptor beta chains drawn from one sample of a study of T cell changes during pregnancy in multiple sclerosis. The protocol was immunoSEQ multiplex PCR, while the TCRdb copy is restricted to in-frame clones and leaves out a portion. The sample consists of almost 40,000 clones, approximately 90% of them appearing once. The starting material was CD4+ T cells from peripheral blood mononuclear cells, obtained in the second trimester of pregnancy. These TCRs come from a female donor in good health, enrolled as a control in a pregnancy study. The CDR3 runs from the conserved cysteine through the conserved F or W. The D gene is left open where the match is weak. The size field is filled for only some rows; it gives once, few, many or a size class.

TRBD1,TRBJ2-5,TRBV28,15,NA,CASSWMGQGKETQYF,TGTGCCAGCAGTTGGATGGGACAGGGGAAAGAGACCCAGTACTTC
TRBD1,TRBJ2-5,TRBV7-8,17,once,CASSSSRGTFRQETQYF,TGTGCCAGCAGCTCTTCCAGGGGGACCTTCCGACAAGAGACCCAGTACTTC
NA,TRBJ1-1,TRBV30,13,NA,CAWSTVLNTEAFF,TGTGCCTGGAGTACGGTATTGAACACTGAAGCTTTCTTT
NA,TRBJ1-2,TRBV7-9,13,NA,CASSLDSYYGYTF,TGTGCCAGCAGCTTGGACAGCTACTATGGCTACACCTTC
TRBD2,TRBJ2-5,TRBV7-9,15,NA,CASSLAPGGGETQYF,TGTGCCAGCAGCTTAGCGCCGGGGGGTGGAGAGACCCAGTACTTC
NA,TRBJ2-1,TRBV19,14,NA,CASSILAGRNEQFF,TGTGCCAGTAGTATCCTGGCAGGGAGGAATGAGCAGTTCTTC
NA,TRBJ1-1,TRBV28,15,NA,CASSLWGANSPEAFF,TGTGCCAGCAGTTTATGGGGGGCGAACTCGCCTGAAGCTTTCTTT
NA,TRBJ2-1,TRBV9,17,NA,CASSVSGGSGPYNEQFF,TGTGCCAGCAGCGTAAGTGGCGGCAGCGGGCCATACAATGAGCAGTTCTTC
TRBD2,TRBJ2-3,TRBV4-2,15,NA,CASRVPGGASDTQYF,TGTGCCAGCAGGGTTCCCGGGGGGGCATCAGATACGCAGTATTTT
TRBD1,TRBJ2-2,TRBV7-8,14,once,CASRRTGGTGELFF,TGTGCCAGCAGGCGGACAGGGGGGACCGGGGAGCTGTTTTTT
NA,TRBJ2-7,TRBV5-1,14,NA,CASSYQQGLYEQYF,TGCGCCAGCAGCTACCAACAGGGTCTCTACGAGCAGTACTTC
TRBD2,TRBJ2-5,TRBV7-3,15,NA,CASSLGSGGAETQYF,TGTGCCAGCAGCCTGGGCAGCGGGGGGGCTGAGACCCAGTACTTC
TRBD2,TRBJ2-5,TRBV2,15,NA,CASSSGGGAWGTQYF,TGTGCCAGCAGTTCTGGCGGGGGGGCCTGGGGGACCCAGTACTTC
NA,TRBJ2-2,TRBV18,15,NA,CASSPDSGVTGELFF,TGTGCCAGCTCACCAGATAGCGGTGTAACCGGGGAGCTGTTTTTT
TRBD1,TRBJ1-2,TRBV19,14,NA,CASSLFGQGNGYTF,TGTGCCAGTAGTCTTTTTGGACAGGGAAATGGCTACACCTTC
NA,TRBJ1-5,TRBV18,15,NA,CASSPGGRLNQPQHF,TGTGCCAGCTCTCCCGGGGGGAGGCTTAATCAGCCCCAGCATTTT
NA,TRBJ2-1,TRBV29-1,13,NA,CSVDSRGPNEQFF,TGCAGCGTTGATTCGCGGGGGCCCAATGAGCAGTTCTTC
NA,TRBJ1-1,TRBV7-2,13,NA,CASSLARETEAFF,TGTGCCAGCAGCTTAGCGCGGGAGACTGAAGCTTTCTTT
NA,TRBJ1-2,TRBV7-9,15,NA,CASSLARHRAYGYTF,TGTGCCAGCAGCTTAGCCCGACACAGGGCCTATGGCTACACCTTC
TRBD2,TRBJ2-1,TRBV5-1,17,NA,CASLGSGALGGNNEQFF,TGCGCCAGCCTCGGGAGCGGGGCTTTAGGCGGCAACAATGAGCAGTTCTTC
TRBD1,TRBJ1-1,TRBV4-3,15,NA,CASSQETDRVTEAFF,TGCGCCAGCAGCCAAGAAACGGACAGGGTGACTGAAGCTTTCTTT
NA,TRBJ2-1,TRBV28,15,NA,CASSWNGTPKGTQFF,TGTGCCAGCAGTTGGAACGGGACTCCCAAAGGGACTCAGTTCTTC
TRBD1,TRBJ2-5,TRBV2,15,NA,CASSEWGQAQETQYF,TGTGCCAGCAGTGAGTGGGGACAGGCCCAAGAGACCCAGTACTTC
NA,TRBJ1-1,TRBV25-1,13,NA,CASRGPLNTEAFF,TGTGCCAGCAGGGGCCCTCTGAACACTGAAGCTTTCTTT
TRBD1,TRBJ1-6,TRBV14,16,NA,CASSPRQGERNSPLHF,TGTGCCAGCAGCCCCAGACAGGGTGAACGAAATTCACCCCTCCACTTT
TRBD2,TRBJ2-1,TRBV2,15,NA,CASRILAGSYNEQFF,TGTGCCAGCAGGATTCTAGCGGGGTCCTACAATGAGCAGTTCTTC
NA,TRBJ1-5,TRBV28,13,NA,CASSLFLYQPQHF,TGTGCCAGCAGTTTATTTTTATATCAGCCCCAGCATTTT